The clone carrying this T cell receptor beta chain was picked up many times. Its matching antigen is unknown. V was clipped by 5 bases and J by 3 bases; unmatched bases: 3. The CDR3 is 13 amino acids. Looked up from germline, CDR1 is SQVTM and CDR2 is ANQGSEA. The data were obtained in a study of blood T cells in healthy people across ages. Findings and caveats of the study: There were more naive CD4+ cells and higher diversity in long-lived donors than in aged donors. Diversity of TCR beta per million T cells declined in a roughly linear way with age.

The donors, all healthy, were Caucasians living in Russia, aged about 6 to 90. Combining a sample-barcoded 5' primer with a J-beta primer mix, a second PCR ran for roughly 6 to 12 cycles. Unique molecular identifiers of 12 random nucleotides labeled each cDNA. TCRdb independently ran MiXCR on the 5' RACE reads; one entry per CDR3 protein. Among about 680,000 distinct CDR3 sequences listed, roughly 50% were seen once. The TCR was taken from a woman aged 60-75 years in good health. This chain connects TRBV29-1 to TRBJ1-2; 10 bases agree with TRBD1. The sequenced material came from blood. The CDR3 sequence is CSVRDRGDYGYTF. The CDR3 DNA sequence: TGCAGCGTTCGGGACAGGGGAGACTATGGCTACACCTTC. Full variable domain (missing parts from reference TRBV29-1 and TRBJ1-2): SAVISQKPSRDICQRGTSLTIQCQVDSQVTMMFWYRQQPGQSLTLIATANQGSEATYESGFVIDKFPISRPNLTFSTLTVSNMSPEDSSIYLCSVRDRGDYGYTFGSGTRLTVV.